These T cell receptor beta chains were read from a single sample in a study of blood T cell repertoires in COVID-19. The repertoire was sequenced with immunoSEQ multiplex PCR; TCRdb's copy has only in-frame clones and lacks some. Of a few hundred thousand clones in the sample, approximately 87% were seen once. The sequenced sample was peripheral blood. The receptors derive from a man aged 60 to 75 who had recovered from COVID-19. Both conserved end residues are part of each CDR3. The D gene is left open where the match is weak. Not every row has a clone size; where given, it reads once, few, many or a size class.

V gene,J gene,D gene,clone size,CDR3 length,CDR3 DNA,CDR3 protein
TRBV29-1,TRBJ2-1,-,-,15,TGCAGCGTTCCACGTAGGGGGACACAATACAATGAGCAGTTCTTC,CSVPRRGTQYNEQFF
TRBV7-9,TRBJ2-3,TRBD2,-,16,TGTGCCAGCAGCTTCTCGGGGAGGGAGCACACAGATACGCAGTATTTT,CASSFSGREHTDTQYF
TRBV18,TRBJ1-2,TRBD1,-,12,TGTGCCAGCTCACAGGGGGCAAAAGGCTACACCTTC,CASSQGAKGYTF
TRBV11-2,TRBJ2-3,-,-,14,TGTGCCAGCAGCTCAGGGTACAGCACAGATACGCAGTATTTT,CASSSGYSTDTQYF
TRBV24-1,TRBJ1-1,TRBD1,-,12,TGTGCCACCAAGGGACAGGGCCCACAAGCTTTCTTT,CATKGQGPQAFF
TRBV4-1,TRBJ2-1,TRBD1,-,14,TGCGCCAGCAGCCAAGTTGGGACAGGGAATGAGCAGTTCTTC,CASSQVGTGNEQFF
TRBV9,TRBJ2-6,-,-,20,TGTGCCAGCAGCCCTAGAGTTAAGGCACAAATAGACTCTGGGGCCAACGTCCTGACTTTC,CASSPRVKAQIDSGANVLTF
TRBV6-1,TRBJ1-6,-,few,12,TGTGCCAGCAGGTCGGACAATCCCCCCCTCCACTTT,CASRSDNPPLHF
TRBV6-6,TRBJ1-3,-,-,15,TGTGCCAGCAGGGGTCCAGGTCCCTCTGGAAACACCATATATTTT,CASRGPGPSGNTIYF
TRBV7-2,TRBJ1-3,-,-,14,TGTGCCAGCAGCCCTGGAGGCTCCAGAAACACCATATATTTT,CASSPGGSRNTIYF
TRBV6-1,TRBJ1-5,-,-,16,TGTGCCAGCAGTGAAGCCCTTAAAACAGGGAGACGGCCCCAGCATTTT,CASSEALKTGRRPQHF
TRBV15,TRBJ2-7,TRBD2,once,15,TGTGCCACCAGCAGAAGGACTAGCGGGTTTTTCGAGCAGTACTTC,CATSRRTSGFFEQYF
TRBV10-3,TRBJ1-1,TRBD1,-,19,TGTGCCATCAGTCTTGCCCGGACAGGGGGCGCGAGGTCCAACACTGAAGCTTTCTTT,CAISLARTGGARSNTEAFF
TRBV10-3,TRBJ2-2,TRBD1,-,14,TGTGCCATCAGCGGACAGGGGTCGGCCGGGGAGCTGTTTTTT,CAISGQGSAGELFF
TRBV5-5,TRBJ1-1,-,-,14,TGTGCCAGCAGCTCCTCGGGGAGGGTCACTGAAGCTTTCTTT,CASSSSGRVTEAFF
TRBV29-1,TRBJ2-4,TRBD1,once,13,TGCAGCGTTCTTAGGGGGCTGGGGAACATTCAGTACTTC,CSVLRGLGNIQYF
TRBV12-3/TRBV12-4,TRBJ2-5,-,-,12,TGTGCCAGCAGTACTCCGCCCCGAACCCAGTACTTC,CASSTPPRTQYF
TRBV6-2/TRBV6-3,TRBJ2-7,-,-,16,TGTGCCAGCAGCCAAACCGCTCAGGATATCTCCTACGAGCAGTACTTC,CASSQTAQDISYEQYF
TRBV5-1,TRBJ1-4,-,-,13,TGCGCCAGCAGCTTGGGAGGGGGAGAAAAACTGTTTTTT,CASSLGGGEKLFF
TRBV6-1,TRBJ2-3,-,-,15,TGTGCCAGCAGTGAAGACTTGACAAGTGGGGATACGCAGTATTTT,CASSEDLTSGDTQYF
TRBV7-9,TRBJ2-2,-,-,14,TGTGCCAGCTCCGGGGTGCCGAGCACCGGGGAGCTGTTTTTT,CASSGVPSTGELFF
TRBV13,TRBJ2-3,-,-,13,TGTGCCAGCAGCCACAGAAACACAGATACGCAGTATTTT,CASSHRNTDTQYF
TRBV5-4,TRBJ2-3,-,-,14,TGTGCCAGCAGCGTCCAGGGTGCCACAGATACGCAGTATTTT,CASSVQGATDTQYF